The clone carrying this T cell receptor beta chain was detected a few times. Its specificity is unknown. With no exception, relapse followed autologous stem cell transplantation in all patients, and brentuximab vedotin exposure varied. The protocol was immunoSEQ multiplex PCR, while the TCRdb copy is restricted to in-frame clones and leaves out a portion. The sample carries more than 35,000 clones, around 80% recorded once. Trimming took 1 base from V and 2 from J, leaving 12 bases between them. CDR3 length equals 15 residues. The germline CDR1 and CDR2 sequences are SEHNR and FQNEAQ (reference sequence). The sample comes from a study of PD-1 blockade in classical Hodgkin lymphoma. Study-level points and caveats: Baseline TCR diversity was reportedly lower in newly diagnosed patients than in healthy donors. It was reported as lower still in relapsed/refractory patients. Baseline diversity in complete responders resembled that of newly diagnosed patients.

The chain combines TRBV7-9 with TRBJ2-7, with D perhaps matching TRBD1 (6 bases). The sequence was collected from a human donor with classical Hodgkin lymphoma. Sequenced here: peripheral blood mononuclear cells (PBMCs), sampled at baseline. CDR3 amino acids: CASSLDRARTYEQYF. The CDR3 nucleotides read TGTGCCAGCAGCTTAGACAGGGCTAGGACCTACGAGCAGTACTTC.